This paragraph covers one T cell receptor beta chain sequence. This sample stems from a study of blood T cell repertoires in COVID-19. Study details: Samples came from the United States, Italy and Spain, spanning acute and convalescent COVID-19. Sources were T cells, B-cell-depleted T cells, or PBMCs; the material itself was cDNA or gDNA.

Original processing methods: For nucleated cells, counts were estimated from reference gene primer amplification. This table comes from immunoSEQ multiplex PCR, and its TCRdb copy is limited to in-frame clones, with some not included. That table furnishes V, J and clone size, whereas the DNA furnished D and trimming. The sample contains tens of thousands of clones, around 81% of which appear only once. CDR1 and CDR2 (germline): SGHRS, YFSETQ. The CDR3 is 16 amino acids. Germline trimming cut 1 base from V and 0 bases from J; bases unmatched to any gene: 5. The chain links TRBV5-1 to TRBJ2-7; 9 bases fit TRBD2. Specimen: peripheral blood. The TCR was taken from an elderly man with acute or convalescent COVID-19. CDR3 bases: TGCGCCAGCAGCTTGATAGCGGGGGACTCCTCCTACGAGCAGTACTTC. Its protein product is CASSLIAGDSSYEQYF.